This TCR beta chain was found in a study of T cell responses to AZD1222 COVID-19 vaccine. Some clones are missing from TCRdb's copy, which holds only in-frame ones; the method was immunoSEQ multiplex PCR. The table includes over 100,000 clones, around 90% detected once. V shed 7 bases and J 2 bases; nucleotides not matched to a gene: 8. The germline gives CDR1 MDHEN, CDR2 SYDVKM. The CDR3 loop spans 14 amino acids. Note on this clone: Its target is unknown.

Broader study findings: In all cases, repertoires were sampled only after the peak T cell response. Once two AZD1222 doses were given, Spike-specific TCR breadth and depth went up. CD4 TCRs linked to vaccination spanned spike, dominating at 160-218 and 743-854. Unmutated regions of variants are reportedly targeted by nearly half of spike-specific TCRs.

The sequencing used peripheral blood, collected on day 0 of MenACWY control vaccination. This receptor was taken from an adult in good health. This chain joins TRBV28 and TRBJ2-7; 7 bases line up with TRBD2. CDR3 sequence: CASTRASGTYEQYF. The CDR3 region has the DNA TGTGCCAGCACAAGGGCTAGCGGAACCTACGAGCAGTACTTC.